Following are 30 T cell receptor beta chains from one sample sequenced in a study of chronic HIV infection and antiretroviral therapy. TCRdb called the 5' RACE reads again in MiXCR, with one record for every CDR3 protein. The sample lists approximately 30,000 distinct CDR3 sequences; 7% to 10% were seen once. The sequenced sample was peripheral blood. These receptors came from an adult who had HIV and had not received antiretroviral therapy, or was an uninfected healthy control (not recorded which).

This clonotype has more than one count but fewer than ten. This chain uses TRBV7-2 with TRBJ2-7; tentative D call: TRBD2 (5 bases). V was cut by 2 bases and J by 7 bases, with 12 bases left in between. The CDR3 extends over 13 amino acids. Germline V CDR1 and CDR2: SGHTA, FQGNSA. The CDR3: CASSLKASGEQYF. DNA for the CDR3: TGTGCCAGCAGCTTAAAAGCCTCGGGGGAGCAGTACTTC.

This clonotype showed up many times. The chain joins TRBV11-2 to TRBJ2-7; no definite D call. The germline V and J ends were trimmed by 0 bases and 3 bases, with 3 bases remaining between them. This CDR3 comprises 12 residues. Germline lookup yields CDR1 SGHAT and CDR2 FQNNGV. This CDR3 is CASSLDGYEQYF. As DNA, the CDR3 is TGTGCCAGCAGCTTAGACGGCTACGAGCAGTACTTC.

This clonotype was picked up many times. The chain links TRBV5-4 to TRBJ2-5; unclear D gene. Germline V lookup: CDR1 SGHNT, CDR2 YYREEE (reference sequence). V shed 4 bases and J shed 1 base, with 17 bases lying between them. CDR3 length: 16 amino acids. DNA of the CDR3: TGTGCCAGCAGCCAGCATATTGGAGCGATCCAAGAGACCCAGTACTTC. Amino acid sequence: CASSQHIGAIQETQYF.

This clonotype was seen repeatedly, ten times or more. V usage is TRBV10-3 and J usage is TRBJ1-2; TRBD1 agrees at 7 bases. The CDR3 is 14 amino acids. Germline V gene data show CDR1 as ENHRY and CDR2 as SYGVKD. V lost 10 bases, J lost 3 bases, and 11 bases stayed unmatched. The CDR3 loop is CATRDRLTDYGYTF. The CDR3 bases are TGTGCCACTAGGGACAGATTGACCGACTATGGCTACACCTTC.

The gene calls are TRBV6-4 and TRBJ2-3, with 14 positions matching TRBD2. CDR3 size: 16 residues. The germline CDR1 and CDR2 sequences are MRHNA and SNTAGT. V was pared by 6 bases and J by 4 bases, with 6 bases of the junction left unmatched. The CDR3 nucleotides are TGTGCCAGCAGCGCAGGACTAGCGGGGGGTTCAGATACGCAGTATTTT. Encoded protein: CASSAGLAGGSDTQYF.

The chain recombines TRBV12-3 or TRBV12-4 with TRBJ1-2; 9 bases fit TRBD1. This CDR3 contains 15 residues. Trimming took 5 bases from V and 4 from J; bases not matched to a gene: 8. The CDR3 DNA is TGTGCCAGCAGTGAAGGGACAGGGAGTCGCTATGGCTACACCTTC. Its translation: CASSEGTGSRYGYTF.

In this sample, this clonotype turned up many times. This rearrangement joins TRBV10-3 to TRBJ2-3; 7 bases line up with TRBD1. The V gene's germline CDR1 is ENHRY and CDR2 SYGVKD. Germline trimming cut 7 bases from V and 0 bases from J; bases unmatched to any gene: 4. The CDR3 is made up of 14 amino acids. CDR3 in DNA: TGTGCCATCAAGGGGGCCTTTAGCACAGATACGCAGTATTTT. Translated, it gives CAIKGAFSTDTQYF.

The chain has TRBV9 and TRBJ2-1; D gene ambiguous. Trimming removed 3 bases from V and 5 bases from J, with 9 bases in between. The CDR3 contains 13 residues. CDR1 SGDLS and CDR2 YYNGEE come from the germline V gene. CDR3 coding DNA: TGTGCCAGCAGCGCCCCTTGGGACAATGAGCAGTTCTTC. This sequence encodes CASSAPWDNEQFF.

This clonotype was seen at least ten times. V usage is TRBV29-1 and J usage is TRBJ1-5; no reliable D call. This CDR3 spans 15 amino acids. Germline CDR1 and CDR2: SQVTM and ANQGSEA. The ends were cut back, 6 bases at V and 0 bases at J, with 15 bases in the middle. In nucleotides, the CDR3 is TGCAGCGTCTACCGGGAAGATAATAGCAATCAGCCCCAGCATTTT. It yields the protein CSVYREDNSNQPQHF.

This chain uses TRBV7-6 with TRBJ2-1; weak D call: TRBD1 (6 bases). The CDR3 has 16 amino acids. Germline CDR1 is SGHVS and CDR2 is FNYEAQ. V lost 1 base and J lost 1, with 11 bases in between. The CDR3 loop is CASSLGTASSYNEQFF. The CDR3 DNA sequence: TGTGCCAGCAGCTTAGGGACAGCCTCTTCCTACAATGAGCAGTTCTTC.

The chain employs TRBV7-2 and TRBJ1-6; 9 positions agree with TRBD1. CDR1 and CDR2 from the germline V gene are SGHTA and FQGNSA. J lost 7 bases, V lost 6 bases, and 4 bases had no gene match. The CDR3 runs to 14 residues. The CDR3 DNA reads TGTGCCAGCAGACGGGACAGGGTAAATTCACCCCTCCACTTT. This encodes CASRRDRVNSPLHF.

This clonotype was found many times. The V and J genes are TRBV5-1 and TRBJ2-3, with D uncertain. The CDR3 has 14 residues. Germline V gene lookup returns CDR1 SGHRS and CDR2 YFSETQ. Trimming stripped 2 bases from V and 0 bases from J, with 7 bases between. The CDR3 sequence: CASSFAESTDTQYF. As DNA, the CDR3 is TGCGCCAGCAGCTTTGCAGAAAGCACAGATACGCAGTATTTT.

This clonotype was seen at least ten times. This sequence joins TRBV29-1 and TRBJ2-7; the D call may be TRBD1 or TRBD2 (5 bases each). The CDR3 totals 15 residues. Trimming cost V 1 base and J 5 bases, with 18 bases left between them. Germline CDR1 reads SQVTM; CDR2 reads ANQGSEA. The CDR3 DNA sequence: TGCAGCGTTGAAGTGAGGGCAGGGCTTACCAACGAGCAGTACTTC. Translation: CSVEVRAGLTNEQYF.

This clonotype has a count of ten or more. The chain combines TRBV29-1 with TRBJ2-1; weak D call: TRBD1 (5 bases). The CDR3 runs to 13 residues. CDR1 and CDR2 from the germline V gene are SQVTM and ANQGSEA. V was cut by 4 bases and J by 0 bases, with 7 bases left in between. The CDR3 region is CSVGQSSYNEQFF. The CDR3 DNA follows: TGCAGCGTTGGACAGAGCTCCTACAATGAGCAGTTCTTC.

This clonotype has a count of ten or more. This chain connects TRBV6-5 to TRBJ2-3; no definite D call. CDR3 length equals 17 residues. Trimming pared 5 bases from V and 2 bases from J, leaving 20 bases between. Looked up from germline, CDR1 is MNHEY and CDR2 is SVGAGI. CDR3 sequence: CASSPEWAESHTDTQYF. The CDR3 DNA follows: TGTGCCAGCAGTCCCGAGTGGGCCGAAAGCCACACAGATACGCAGTATTTT.

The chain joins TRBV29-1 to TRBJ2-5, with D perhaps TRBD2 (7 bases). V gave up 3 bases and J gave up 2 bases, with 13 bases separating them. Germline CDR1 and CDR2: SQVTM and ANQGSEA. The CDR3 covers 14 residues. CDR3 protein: CSVDRGRGQETQYF. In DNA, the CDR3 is TGCAGCGTTGATCGAGGGAGGGGGCAAGAGACCCAGTACTTC. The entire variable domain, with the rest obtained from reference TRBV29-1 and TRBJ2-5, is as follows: SAVISQKPSRDICQRGTSLTIQCQVDSQVTMMFWYRQQPGQSLTLIATANQGSEATYESGFVIDKFPISRPNLTFSTLTVSNMSPEDSSIYLCSVDRGRGQETQYFGPGTRLLVL.

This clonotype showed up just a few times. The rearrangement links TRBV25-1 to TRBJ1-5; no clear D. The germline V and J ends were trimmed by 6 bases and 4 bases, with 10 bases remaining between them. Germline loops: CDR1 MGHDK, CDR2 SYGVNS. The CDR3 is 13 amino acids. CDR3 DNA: TGTGCCAGCAGGCAGGCGGAGAATCAGCCCCAGCATTTT. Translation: CASRQAENQPQHF.

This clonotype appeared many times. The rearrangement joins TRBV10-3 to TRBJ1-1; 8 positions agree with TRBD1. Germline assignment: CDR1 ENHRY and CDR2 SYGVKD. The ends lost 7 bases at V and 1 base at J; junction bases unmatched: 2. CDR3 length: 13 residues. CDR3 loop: CAIKGQENTEAFF. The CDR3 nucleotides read TGTGCCATCAAGGGACAGGAGAACACTGAAGCTTTCTTT.

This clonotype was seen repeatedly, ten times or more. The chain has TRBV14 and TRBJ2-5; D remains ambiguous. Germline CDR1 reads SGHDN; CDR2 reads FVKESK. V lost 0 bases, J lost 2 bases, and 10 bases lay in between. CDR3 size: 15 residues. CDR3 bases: TGTGCCAGCAGCCAAGATAGGCAGGTTCAAGAGACCCAGTACTTC. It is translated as CASSQDRQVQETQYF.

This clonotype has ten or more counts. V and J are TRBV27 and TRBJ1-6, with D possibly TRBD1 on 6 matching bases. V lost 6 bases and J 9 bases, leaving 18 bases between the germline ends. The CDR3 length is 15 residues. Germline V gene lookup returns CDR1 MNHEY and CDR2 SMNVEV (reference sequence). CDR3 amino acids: CASSSLWEGVSPLHF. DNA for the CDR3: TGTGCCAGCAGCTCCCTGTGGGAGGGGGTTTCACCCCTCCACTTT.

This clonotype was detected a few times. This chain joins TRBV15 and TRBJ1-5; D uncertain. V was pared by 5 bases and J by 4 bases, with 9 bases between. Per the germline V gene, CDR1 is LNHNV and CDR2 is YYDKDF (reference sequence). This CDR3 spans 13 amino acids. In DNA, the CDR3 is TGTGCCACCAGCGGACCCCAGAATCAGCCCCAGCATTTT. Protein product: CATSGPQNQPQHF.

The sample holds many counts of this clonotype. Here the CDR3 reads CASSQHALNTEAFF. DNA of the CDR3: TGTGCCAGCAGCCAGCATGCGTTGAACACTGAAGCTTTCTTT. The V call is TRBV14, the J call TRBJ1-1; no reliable D call. The CDR3 runs to 14 residues. The V end lost 3 bases, the J end lost 0 bases, and 8 bases lay between the germline ends. The germline CDR1 and CDR2 sequences are SGHDN and FVKESK.

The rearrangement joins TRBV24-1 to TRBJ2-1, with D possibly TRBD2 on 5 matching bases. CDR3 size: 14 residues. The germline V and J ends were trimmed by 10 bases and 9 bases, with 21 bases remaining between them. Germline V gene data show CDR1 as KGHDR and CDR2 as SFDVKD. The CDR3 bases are TGTGCCACAGCGGACGGCACCTCTATCACTGAGCAGTTCTTC. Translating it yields CATADGTSITEQFF.

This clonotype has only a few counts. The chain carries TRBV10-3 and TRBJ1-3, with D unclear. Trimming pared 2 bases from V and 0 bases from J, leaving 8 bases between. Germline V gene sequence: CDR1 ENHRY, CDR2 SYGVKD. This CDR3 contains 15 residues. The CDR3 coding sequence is TGTGCCATCAGTGAGGGCCAGAGCTCTGGAAACACCATATATTTT. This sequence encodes CAISEGQSSGNTIYF.

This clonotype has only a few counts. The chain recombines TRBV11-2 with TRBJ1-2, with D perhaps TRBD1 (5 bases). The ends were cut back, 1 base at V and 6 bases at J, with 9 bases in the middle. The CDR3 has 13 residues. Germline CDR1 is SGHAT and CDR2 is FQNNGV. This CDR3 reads CASSLAGQDGYTF. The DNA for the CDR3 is TGTGCCAGCAGCTTAGCAGGGCAGGATGGCTACACCTTC.

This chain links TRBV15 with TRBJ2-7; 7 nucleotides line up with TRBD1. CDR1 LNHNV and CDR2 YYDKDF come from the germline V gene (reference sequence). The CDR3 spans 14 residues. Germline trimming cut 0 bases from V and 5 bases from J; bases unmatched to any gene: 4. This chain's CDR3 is CATSREGQENEQYF. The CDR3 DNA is TGTGCCACCAGCAGAGAAGGACAGGAGAACGAGCAGTACTTC.

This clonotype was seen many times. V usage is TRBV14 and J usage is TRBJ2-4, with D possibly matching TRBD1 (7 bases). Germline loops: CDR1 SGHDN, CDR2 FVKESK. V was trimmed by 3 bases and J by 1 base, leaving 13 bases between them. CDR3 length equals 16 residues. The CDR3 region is CASSHAAGGAKNIQYF. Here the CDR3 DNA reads TGTGCCAGCAGCCACGCGGCAGGGGGGGCCAAAAACATTCAGTACTTC.

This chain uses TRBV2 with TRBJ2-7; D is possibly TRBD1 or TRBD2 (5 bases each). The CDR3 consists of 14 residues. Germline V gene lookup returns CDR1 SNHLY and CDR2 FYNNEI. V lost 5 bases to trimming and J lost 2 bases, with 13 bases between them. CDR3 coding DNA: TGTGCCAGCAGTCCCCACTGGGGGACCTACGAGCAGTACTTC. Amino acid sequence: CASSPHWGTYEQYF.

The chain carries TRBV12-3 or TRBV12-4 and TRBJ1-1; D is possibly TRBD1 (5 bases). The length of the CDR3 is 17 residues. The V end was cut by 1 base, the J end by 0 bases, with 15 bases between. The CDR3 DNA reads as TGTGCCAGCAGTTTAGAGAGGGGAAATACAGTGAACACTGAAGCTTTCTTT. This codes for CASSLERGNTVNTEAFF.

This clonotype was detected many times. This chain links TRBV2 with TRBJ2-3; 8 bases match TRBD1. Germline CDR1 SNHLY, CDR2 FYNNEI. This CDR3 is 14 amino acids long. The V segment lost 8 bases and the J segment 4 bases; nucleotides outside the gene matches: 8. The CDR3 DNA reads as TGTGCCAGCGAGGGGGCAGGGGGCGCAGATACGCAGTATTTT. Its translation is CASEGAGGADTQYF.